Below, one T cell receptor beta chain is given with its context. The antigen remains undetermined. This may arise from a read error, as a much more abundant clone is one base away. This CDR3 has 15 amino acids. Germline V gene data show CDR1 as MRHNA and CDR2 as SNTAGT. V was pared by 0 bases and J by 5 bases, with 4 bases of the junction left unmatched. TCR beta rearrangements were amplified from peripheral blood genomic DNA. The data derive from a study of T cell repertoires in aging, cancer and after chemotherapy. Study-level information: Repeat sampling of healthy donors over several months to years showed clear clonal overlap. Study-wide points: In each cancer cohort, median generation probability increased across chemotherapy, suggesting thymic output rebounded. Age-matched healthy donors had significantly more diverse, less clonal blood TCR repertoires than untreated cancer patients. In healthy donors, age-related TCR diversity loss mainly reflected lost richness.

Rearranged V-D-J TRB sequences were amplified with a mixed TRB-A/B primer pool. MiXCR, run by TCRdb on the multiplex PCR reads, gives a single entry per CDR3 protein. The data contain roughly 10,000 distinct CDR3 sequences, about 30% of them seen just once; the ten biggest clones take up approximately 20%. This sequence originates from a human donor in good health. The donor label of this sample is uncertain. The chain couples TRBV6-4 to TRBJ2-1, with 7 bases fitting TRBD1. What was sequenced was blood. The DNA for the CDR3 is TGTGCCAGCAGTGACTCGCAGGGGGTGCACAATGAGCAGTTCTTC. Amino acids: CASSDSQGVHNEQFF.